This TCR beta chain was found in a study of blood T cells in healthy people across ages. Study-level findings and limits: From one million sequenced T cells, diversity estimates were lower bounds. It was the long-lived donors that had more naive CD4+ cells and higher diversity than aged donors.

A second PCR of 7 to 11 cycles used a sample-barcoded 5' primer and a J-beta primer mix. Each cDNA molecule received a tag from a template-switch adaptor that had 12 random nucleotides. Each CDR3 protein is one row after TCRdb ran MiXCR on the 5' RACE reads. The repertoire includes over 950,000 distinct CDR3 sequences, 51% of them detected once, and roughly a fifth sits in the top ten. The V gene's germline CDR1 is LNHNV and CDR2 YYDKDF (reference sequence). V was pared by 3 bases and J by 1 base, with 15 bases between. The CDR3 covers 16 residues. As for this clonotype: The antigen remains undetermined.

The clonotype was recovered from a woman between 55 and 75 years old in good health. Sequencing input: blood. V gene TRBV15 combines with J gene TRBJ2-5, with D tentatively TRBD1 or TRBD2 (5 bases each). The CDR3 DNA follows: TGTGCCACCAGCAGTTGGGGGTCCGGACTCCAAGAGACCCAGTACTTC. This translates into CATSSWGSGLQETQYF.